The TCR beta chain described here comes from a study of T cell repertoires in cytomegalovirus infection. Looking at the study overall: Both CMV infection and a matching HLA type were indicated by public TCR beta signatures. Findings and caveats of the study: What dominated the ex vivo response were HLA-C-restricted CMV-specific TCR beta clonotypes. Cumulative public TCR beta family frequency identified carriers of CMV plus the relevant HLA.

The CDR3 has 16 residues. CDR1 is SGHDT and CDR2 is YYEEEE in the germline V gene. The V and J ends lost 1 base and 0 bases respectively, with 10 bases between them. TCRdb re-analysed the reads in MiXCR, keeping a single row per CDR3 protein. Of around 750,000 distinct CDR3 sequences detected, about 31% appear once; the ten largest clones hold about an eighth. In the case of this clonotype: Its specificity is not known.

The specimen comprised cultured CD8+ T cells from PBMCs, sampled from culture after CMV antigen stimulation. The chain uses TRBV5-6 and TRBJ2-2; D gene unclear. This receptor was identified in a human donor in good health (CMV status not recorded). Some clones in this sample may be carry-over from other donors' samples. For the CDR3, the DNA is TGTGCCAGCAGCTTGTACCCACCAGCGAACACCGGGGAGCTGTTTTTT. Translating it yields CASSLYPPANTGELFF.